These 17 T cell receptor beta chains were all obtained from the same sample, sequenced in a study of OX40 agonist ivuxolimab in advanced cancers. This table comes from immunoSEQ multiplex PCR, and its TCRdb copy is limited to in-frame clones, with some not included. Counted here are about 71,000 clones, 91% occurring once; the ten biggest clones make up about 14%. The sample consisted of CD4+ or CD8+ T cells sorted from blood, taken in a trial of the OX40 agonist ivuxolimab. The receptors shown here come from an adult with an advanced solid tumor such as melanoma, head and neck, liver or kidney cancer.

This chain links TRBV5-4 with TRBJ2-7, with unresolved D. Between the trimmed V and J ends, which lost 1 base and 3 bases, there was a span of 8 bases. The CDR3 spans 13 residues. Germline assignment: CDR1 SGHNT and CDR2 YYREEE (reference sequence). The CDR3 nucleotides are TGTGCCAGCAGCTTGACAGAATACTACGAGCAGTACTTC. Encoded protein: CASSLTEYYEQYF.

The chain combines TRBV7-2 with TRBJ2-3, with D perhaps given as TRBD1 or TRBD2 (5 bases each). V was cut by 2 bases and J by 2 bases, with 11 bases left in between. CDR1 is SGHTA, CDR2 FQGNSA, per germline. The CDR3 length is 15 residues. CDR3 in DNA: TGTGCCAGCAGCTTACAGGGCGGGTTCACAGATACGCAGTATTTT. As protein: CASSLQGGFTDTQYF. The entire variable domain, with the rest obtained from reference TRBV7-2 and TRBJ2-3, is as follows: GAGVSQSPSNKVTEKGKDVELRCDPISGHTALYWYRQSLGQGLEFLIYFQGNSAPDKSGLPSDRFSAERTGGSVSTLTIQRTQQEDSAVYLCASSLQGGFTDTQYFGPGTRLTVL.

This chain joins TRBV7-6 and TRBJ2-5, with 8 bases that match TRBD2. The J call may be in error: the DNA end matches TRBJ2-7 better. This CDR3 spans 15 amino acids. In germline, CDR1 is SGHVS, CDR2 FNYEAQ. CDR3 DNA sequence: TGTGCCAGCAGCTCCGGTGATAGCGGGGTTTACGAGCAGTACTTC. Its translation is CASSSGDSGVYEQYF.

The V and J genes are TRBV9 and TRBJ2-1; D is perhaps TRBD2 (6 bases). The CDR3 spans 14 residues. CDR1 and CDR2 from the germline V gene are SGDLS and YYNGEE. Trimming took 4 bases from V and 8 from J, leaving 16 bases between them. CDR3 in DNA: TGTGCCAGCAGCTCTGGACTACCCGGAGATGAGCAGTTCTTC. Protein sequence: CASSSGLPGDEQFF.

The chain uses TRBV4-3 and TRBJ2-6; unclear D gene. There are 17 residues in the CDR3. V lost 0 bases and J lost 1, with 10 bases in between. The germline V gene encodes CDR1 LGHNA and CDR2 YSLEER. For the CDR3, the DNA is TGCGCCAGCAGCCAAGATAGAGGCTTATCTGGGGCCAACGTCCTGACTTTC. Encoded protein: CASSQDRGLSGANVLTF.

V usage is TRBV7-8 and J usage is TRBJ2-1; weak D call: TRBD2 (5 bases). The germline V and J ends were trimmed by 2 bases and 8 bases, with 16 bases remaining between them. The CDR3 consists of 15 residues. CDR1 and CDR2 from the germline V gene are SGHVS and FQNEAQ. This chain's CDR3 is CASSLYRDRSDEQFF. The CDR3 DNA follows: TGTGCCAGCAGCTTATATCGGGATAGGTCGGATGAGCAGTTCTTC.

The chain joins TRBV19 to TRBJ1-2; D remains unclear. From germline, CDR1 is LNHDA and CDR2 SQIVND (reference sequence). This CDR3 has 14 residues. Trimming removed 3 bases at V and 4 bases at J, with 12 bases between. DNA of the CDR3: TGTGCCAGTAGTATTTACGGGGATTTCTATGGCTACACCTTC. Translating it yields CASSIYGDFYGYTF.

This clone has just one count. The V call is TRBV13, the J call TRBJ1-3, with D uncertain. Trimming took off 4 bases at V and 3 bases at J, with 1 base between the two ends. CDR3 size: 11 residues. Germline V gene lookup returns CDR1 PRHDT and CDR2 FYEKMQ (reference sequence). This chain's CDR3 is CASSYGNTIYF. For the CDR3, the DNA is TGTGCCAGCAGCTATGGAAACACCATATATTTT.

This chain connects TRBV4-3 to TRBJ2-3; D gene unclear. This CDR3 has 15 residues. Germline-derived CDR1 and CDR2 are LGHNA and YSLEER. V gave up 2 bases and J gave up 2 bases, with 11 bases separating them. CDR3 coding DNA: TGCGCCAGCAGCCAATATGATACAGACACAGATACGCAGTATTTT. Amino acids: CASSQYDTDTDTQYF.

This chain joins TRBV11-3 and TRBJ2-2; a weak D match, TRBD2 (5 bases). CDR1 SGHNT and CDR2 YENEEA come from the germline V gene. The CDR3 contains 15 residues. Deletions cut 5 bases from V and 5 bases from J, with 15 bases between. CDR3 sequence: CASSVGSLGTGELFF. DNA for the CDR3: TGTGCCAGCAGCGTAGGGAGTTTGGGAACCGGGGAGCTGTTTTTT.

DNA for the CDR3: TGTGCCAGCAGCGGGGAGACCCAGTACTTC. The encoded protein is CASSGETQYF. V gene TRBV9 combines with J gene TRBJ2-5; no definite D call. Between the trimmed V and J ends, which lost 3 bases and 5 bases, there was a span of 2 bases. Germline V lookup: CDR1 SGDLS, CDR2 YYNGEE. The CDR3 loop spans 10 amino acids.

The chain uses TRBV21-1 and TRBJ2-4. TRBV21-1 is labeled a pseudogene. This CDR3 is built from 10 residues. The CDR3 DNA follows: TGTGCCAGCAGCTCGGTAGGGAAGTACTTC. It translates to CASSSVGKYF.

This clone is a singleton in its sample. The V call is TRBV5-1, the J call TRBJ2-2, with 7 positions matching TRBD1. The CDR3 covers 16 residues. CDR1 and CDR2 from the germline V gene are SGHRS and YFSETQ. The J segment lost 1 base and the V segment lost 7 bases, leaving 10 bases of the junction unmatched. Here the CDR3 DNA reads TGCGCCAGCTCACCGACAGGGATCGGGAACACCGGGGAGCTGTTTTTT. Its protein product is CASSPTGIGNTGELFF.

The V gene is TRBV7-8, the J gene TRBJ2-7; D is perhaps TRBD1 or TRBD2 (5 bases each). The CDR3 contains 14 residues. V was cut by 7 bases and J by 2 bases, with 15 bases left in between. Germline V gene lookup returns CDR1 SGHVS and CDR2 FQNEAQ. CDR3: CASTPGTATYEQYF. The CDR3 DNA reads TGTGCCAGCACCCCCGGGACGGCGACCTACGAGCAGTACTTC.

The chain uses TRBV11-2 and TRBJ2-1; 11 nucleotides align to TRBD2. CDR1 and CDR2 (germline): SGHAT, FQNNGV. Losses at the gene ends were 4 bases for V and 4 bases for J; bases not matched to a gene: 15. The CDR3 covers 19 residues. CDR3 coding DNA: TGTGCCAGCAGCTCCGTTGACGAATTGGGACTAGCGGATTACAATGAGCAGTTCTTC. This sequence encodes CASSSVDELGLADYNEQFF. The entire variable domain, with the rest obtained from reference TRBV11-2 and TRBJ2-1, is as follows: EAGVAQSPRYKIIEKRQSVAFWCNPISGHATLYWYQQILGQGPKLLIQFQNNGVVDDSQLPKDRFSAERLKGVDSTLKIQPAKLEDSAVYLCASSSVDELGLADYNEQFFGPGTRLTVL.

V and J are TRBV19 and TRBJ2-3; D call uncertain. V lost 8 bases, J lost 4 bases, and 10 bases lay in between. This CDR3 region has 12 residues. From germline, CDR1 is LNHDA and CDR2 SQIVND (reference sequence). For the CDR3, the DNA is TGTGCCAGTCTAGGTTTGGCAGATACGCAGTATTTT. This codes for CASLGLADTQYF.

This clone was recorded a few times. This chain links TRBV7-8 with TRBJ2-2; TRBD2 matches at 8 bases. The CDR3 contains 15 residues. Looked up from germline, CDR1 is SGHVS and CDR2 is FQNEAQ. Losses at the gene ends were 2 bases for V and 5 bases for J; bases not matched to a gene: 4. CDR3 DNA sequence: TGTGCCAGCAGCTTACTTACGGGAGGGACCGGGGAGCTGTTTTTT. Residues: CASSLLTGGTGELFF.